A single T cell receptor (beta chain) is shown here with its context. As yet, its antigen is unknown. These data are taken from a study of cytomegalovirus exposure and HLA in healthy donors. Overall study findings and caveats: Accounts indicate the classifier identified cytomegalovirus status with strong specificity and sensitivity. According to a subsequent analysis, TCR clusters from the first cohort were inclined to appear together in the 110 or so validation repertoires. Cytomegalovirus association was listed for about 180 TCR beta chains.

The donors were in the roughly 110-subject validation cohort, distinct from the approximately 610-subject first cohort. Some clones are missing from TCRdb's copy, which holds only in-frame ones; the method was immunoSEQ multiplex PCR. The sample has approximately 150,000 clones, roughly nine tenths seen once. V shed 1 base and J shed 10 bases, with 16 bases lying between them. The CDR3 consists of 14 residues. Looked up from germline, CDR1 is SGHTA and CDR2 is FQGNSA. V is TRBV7-2 and J is TRBJ1-1; D is undetermined. Sequenced: PBMCs. The TCR comes from a man between 18 and 35 years old in good health and CMV-seropositive. CDR3 amino acids: CASSLGSASESAFF. Here the CDR3 DNA reads TGTGCCAGCAGCTTAGGATCCGCTTCGGAGTCAGCTTTCTTT.